One and the same sample provided the 21 T cell receptor beta chains below, sequenced in a study of T cells in localized non-small cell lung cancer. Assay: immunoSEQ multiplex PCR; the TCRdb copy retains only in-frame clones and omits some. The repertoire holds some 20,000 clones, 87% seen once, with 9% to 15% in the top ten. The sequencing used PBMCs, collected before any cancer treatment. The receptors here all came from a man aged 40 to 69 with stage II squamous cell lung carcinoma.

The chain has TRBV11-2 and TRBJ2-4; 10 bases are shared with TRBD2. The CDR3 loop spans 15 amino acids. The V segment lost 5 bases and the J segment 8 bases; nucleotides outside the gene matches: 9. Germline CDR1 SGHAT, CDR2 FQNNGV. CDR3 residues: CASSPISGGGDIQYF. For the CDR3, the DNA is TGTGCCAGCAGCCCTATAAGCGGGGGGGGTGACATTCAGTACTTC. Drawing the rest from reference TRBV11-2 and TRBJ2-4, the complete variable domain is EAGVAQSPRYKIIEKRQSVAFWCNPISGHATLYWYQQILGQGPKLLIQFQNNGVVDDSQLPKDRFSAERLKGVDSTLKIQPAKLEDSAVYLCASSPISGGGDIQYFGAGTRLSVL.

The chain employs TRBV27 and TRBJ2-1, with 7 nucleotides matching TRBD2. The germline CDR1 and CDR2 sequences are MNHEY and SMNVEV (reference sequence). V lost 10 bases and J lost 7; bases outside the gene matches: 10. The CDR3 covers 13 residues. The CDR3 DNA reads as TGTGCCACGCGGGAGTTCGATGGGAATGAGCAGTTCTTC. The encoded protein is CATREFDGNEQFF.

This chain connects TRBV25-1 to TRBJ2-7; possible D gene TRBD1, 6 bases. Trimming removed 4 bases at V and 9 bases at J, with 13 bases between. This CDR3 spans 12 amino acids. CDR1 and CDR2 from the germline V gene are MGHDK and SYGVNS. The CDR3 coding sequence is TGTGCCAGCAGTGCGGGACAAAAGGGGCAGTACTTC. Translation gives CASSAGQKGQYF.

J is TRBJ2-1 and V is TRBV4-3; TRBD2 is a possible D gene (5 bases). Trimming stripped 1 base from V and 9 bases from J, with 16 bases between. This CDR3 contains 15 residues. Germline CDR1 and CDR2: LGHNA and YSLEER. CDR3 DNA sequence: TGCGCCAGCAGCCAAGTTGTCGCCGATGGAGGTGAGCAGTTCTTC. This codes for CASSQVVADGGEQFF.

This chain joins TRBV19 and TRBJ2-7, with 10 bases identical to TRBD2. Germline lookup yields CDR1 LNHDA and CDR2 SQIVND (reference sequence). The CDR3 runs 13 residues. The junction had 9 bases not matched to a gene; V was cut back by 5 bases and J by 11 bases. In DNA form, the CDR3 reads TGTGCCAGTAGTGCCTTTAGCGGGAGGCTTAAGTACTTC. The encoded protein is CASSAFSGRLKYF. The full variable domain, completed using reference TRBV19 and TRBJ2-7, is DGGITQSPKYLFRKEGQNVTLSCEQNLNHDAMYWYRQDPGQGLRLIYYSQIVNDFQKGDIAEGYSVSREKKESFPLTVTSAQKNPTAFYLCASSAFSGRLKYFGPGTRLTVT.

The chain recombines TRBV9 with TRBJ1-2; no reliable D call. CDR1 is SGDLS and CDR2 is YYNGEE in the germline V gene. The CDR3 spans 15 residues. The V end was cut by 0 bases, the J end by 3 bases, with 12 bases between. This CDR3 reads CASSVEAALHYGYTF. The CDR3, as DNA: TGTGCCAGCAGCGTAGAAGCAGCCTTACACTATGGCTACACCTTC.

The CDR3 protein is CASRGWNTEAFF. In DNA form, the CDR3 reads TGTGCCAGCAGGGGATGGAACACTGAAGCTTTCTTT. The V and J genes are TRBV6-1 and TRBJ1-1; D gene ambiguous. Germline values: CDR1 MNHNS, CDR2 SASEGT. With 6 bases removed from V and 1 base from J, the gap between germline ends came to 6 bases. The CDR3 covers 12 residues.

The chain uses TRBV29-1 and TRBJ1-5; maybe TRBD1 (5 bases). This CDR3 has 14 residues. Germline CDR1 is SQVTM and CDR2 is ANQGSEA. With 7 bases removed from V and 0 bases from J, the gap between germline ends came to 13 bases. CDR3 in DNA: TGCAGCGGACGGGACGGCGATAGCAATCAGCCCCAGCATTTT. This gives the protein CSGRDGDSNQPQHF.

The V gene is TRBV27, the J gene TRBJ2-1, with TRBD2 matching 12 bases. The CDR3 spans 14 residues. V trimming: 7 bases; J trimming: 10 bases; junction bases outside the gene matches: 8. The germline V gene encodes CDR1 MNHEY and CDR2 SMNVEV (reference sequence). The CDR3 nucleotides are TGTGCCAGCAAGAGGACTAGCGGGAAGAAGGAGCAGTTCTTC. It codes for CASKRTSGKKEQFF.

V is TRBV30 and J is TRBJ2-7; 8 bases fit TRBD1. The germline gives CDR1 GTSNPN, CDR2 SVGIG (reference sequence). V gave up 4 bases and J gave up 3 bases; unmatched junction bases: 8. The CDR3 covers 14 residues. In DNA, the CDR3 is TGTGCCTGGATCGCGCCCGGACAGGGCTACGAGCAGTACTTC. This encodes CAWIAPGQGYEQYF. The full variable domain, with the rest looked up from reference TRBV30 and TRBJ2-7, is SQTIHQWPATLVQPVGSPLSLECTVEGTSNPNLYWYRQAAGRGLQLLFYSVGIGQISSEVPQNLSASRPQDRQFILSSKKLLLSDSGFYLCAWIAPGQGYEQYFGPGTRLTVT.

This clone was recorded only once. The V and J genes are TRBV7-3 and TRBJ2-1; no firm D call. CDR3 length: 14 residues. Trimming took off 4 bases at V and 7 bases at J, with 14 bases between the two ends. Germline V gene data show CDR1 as SGHTA and CDR2 as FQGTGA. CDR3 loop: CASSSPAVRNEQFF. DNA for the CDR3: TGTGCCAGCAGCTCCCCAGCCGTAAGGAATGAGCAGTTCTTC.

The chain links TRBV30 to TRBJ2-1, with 8 positions matching TRBD2. Germline V gene data show CDR1 as GTSNPN and CDR2 as SVGIG (reference sequence). V lost 2 bases, J lost 4 bases, and 7 bases stayed unmatched. CDR3 length equals 15 residues. The CDR3 loop is CAWSREAGEYNEQFF. The CDR3 DNA reads TGTGCCTGGAGTAGGGAAGCGGGAGAGTACAATGAGCAGTTCTTC. Complete variable domain (other parts from reference TRBV30 and TRBJ2-1): SQTIHQWPATLVQPVGSPLSLECTVEGTSNPNLYWYRQAAGRGLQLLFYSVGIGQISSEVPQNLSASRPQDRQFILSSKKLLLSDSGFYLCAWSREAGEYNEQFFGPGTRLTVL.

The chain carries TRBV18 and TRBJ2-7; D uncertain. This CDR3 comprises 14 residues. In germline, CDR1 is KGHSH, CDR2 LQKENI. Trimming cost V 6 bases and J 0 bases, with 12 bases left between them. CDR3 coding DNA: TGTGCCAGCTCCCCTACGTCGCACTCCTACGAGCAGTACTTC. Translation: CASSPTSHSYEQYF.

The gene calls are TRBV18 and TRBJ1-4; D gene unclear. This CDR3 has 15 amino acids. Germline CDR1 and CDR2: KGHSH and LQKENI. V gave up 6 bases and J gave up 4 bases, with 15 bases separating them. In nucleotides, the CDR3 is TGTGCCAGCTCCCCGTCGGGCGGGAATAATGAAAAACTGTTTTTT. This translates into CASSPSGGNNEKLFF.

The chain couples TRBV27 to TRBJ1-1, with 7 bases lining up with TRBD1. With 6 bases clipped from V and 7 bases from J, the junction kept 20 bases outside the gene matches. The CDR3 has 17 residues. The germline V gene has CDR1 MNHEY and CDR2 SMNVEV (reference sequence). CDR3 coding DNA: TGTGCCAGCAGCCACACGCCCTCTACAGGGGAGGGGCTTGAAGCTTTCTTT. Its translation is CASSHTPSTGEGLEAFF.

This clone was seen more than once but under ten times. This chain joins TRBV7-9 and TRBJ2-6, with D uncertain. The CDR3 runs to 19 residues. Germline lookup yields CDR1 SEHNR and CDR2 FQNEAQ (reference sequence). The V gene lost 5 bases and the J gene lost 0 bases, with 20 bases spanning the gap. DNA of the CDR3: TGTGCCAGCAGCCACCAGGCCCACCCACTTATCTCTGGGGCCAACGTCCTGACTTTC. Translated, it gives CASSHQAHPLISGANVLTF. The full variable domain, its missing parts supplied by reference TRBV7-9 and TRBJ2-6, is DTGVSQNPRHKITKRGQNVTFRCDPISEHNRLYWYRQTLGQGPEFLTYFQNEAQLEKSRLLSDRFSAERPKGSFSTLEIQRTEQGDSAMYLCASSHQAHPLISGANVLTFGAGSRLTVL.

The V gene is TRBV29-1, the J gene TRBJ1-1; D is ambiguous. Germline V gives CDR1 SQVTM, CDR2 ANQGSEA. With 4 bases removed from V and 1 base from J, the gap between germline ends came to 4 bases. CDR3 length: 11 amino acids. The CDR3 DNA sequence: TGCAGCGTTGGGCGGAACACTGAAGCTTTCTTT. Its translation is CSVGRNTEAFF.

This clone was seen only once. The rearrangement joins TRBV30 to TRBJ2-3; no definite D call. The length of the CDR3 is 16 residues. V dropped 2 bases and J dropped 3 bases, with 18 bases sitting between them. Germline CDR1 reads GTSNPN; CDR2 reads SVGIG (reference sequence). The CDR3 is CAWSYRPPPRTDTQYF. The CDR3, as DNA: TGTGCCTGGAGTTACCGACCACCCCCACGTACAGATACGCAGTATTTT.

The V gene is TRBV4-1, the J gene TRBJ2-3; no definite D call. Germline CDR1 is MGHRA and CDR2 is YSYEKL. V lost 6 bases, J lost 2 bases, and 12 bases lay in between. The CDR3 extends over 14 amino acids. The CDR3 sequence is CASSLTRYTDTQYF. The CDR3 nucleotides read TGCGCCAGCAGTCTGACAAGGTACACAGATACGCAGTATTTT.

The chain links TRBV6-6 to TRBJ1-2; 9 bases match TRBD1. The V gene end was trimmed by 8 bases and the J gene end by 2 bases; junction bases not matched to a gene: 12. Germline values: CDR1 MNHNY, CDR2 SVGAGI (reference sequence). This CDR3 is built from 16 residues. CDR3 amino acids: CASLPRPGTGNYGYTF. For the CDR3, the DNA is TGTGCCAGCTTACCCCGTCCCGGGACAGGGAACTATGGCTACACCTTC.

The V call is TRBV29-1, the J call TRBJ2-1, with 7 bases fitting TRBD2. Germline V gives CDR1 SQVTM, CDR2 ANQGSEA. The CDR3 loop spans 18 amino acids. The V and J ends lost 4 bases and 0 bases, in that order; junction bases with no gene match: 15. The CDR3 is CSVASGLAELNSYNEQFF. For the CDR3, the DNA is TGCAGCGTTGCTTCTGGGCTAGCGGAGCTTAACTCCTACAATGAGCAGTTCTTC.